The 15 T cell receptor beta chains reported below all come from one sample, sequenced in a study of T-cell memory formation after mild COVID-19. Each CDR3 protein is one row after TCRdb ran MiXCR on the 5' RACE reads. The table has 110,000 to 150,000 distinct CDR3 sequences, less than 25% seen once; the top ten hold less than 25%. Sequencing was done on a sample of PBMCs or a T cell subset sorted from them (not recorded which). The receptors were sampled from an adult woman who had mild COVID-19 (a few samples of this study predate the infection). Cell type and time point are not known.

The genes are TRBV19 and TRBJ1-2; D is unresolved. Germline V gene data show CDR1 as LNHDA and CDR2 as SQIVND (reference sequence). CDR3 length equals 12 residues. Trimming removed 3 bases from V and 4 bases from J, with 6 bases in between. The DNA of the CDR3 is TGTGCCAGTAGTATTTGGATCTATGGCTACACCTTC. Translated: CASSIWIYGYTF.

The chain carries TRBV13 and TRBJ2-1; D possibly corresponds to TRBD1 (5 bases). Looked up from germline, CDR1 is PRHDT and CDR2 is FYEKMQ (reference sequence). This CDR3 has 14 residues. Trimming took off 2 bases at V and 4 bases at J, with 9 bases between the two ends. CDR3 region: CASSLSQGYNEQFF. The CDR3 region has the DNA TGTGCCAGCAGCTTATCGCAGGGATACAATGAGCAGTTCTTC.

The chain combines TRBV5-4 with TRBJ1-2; no clear D. V was trimmed by 4 bases and J by 0 bases, leaving 10 bases between them. Germline assignment: CDR1 SGHNT and CDR2 YYREEE (reference sequence). This CDR3 contains 14 residues. The CDR3 loop is CASSPDGSNYGYTF. The CDR3 DNA is TGTGCCAGCAGCCCGGACGGTTCTAACTATGGCTACACCTTC.

The V gene is TRBV29-1, the J gene TRBJ2-7, with D possibly TRBD1 on 7 matching bases. Per the germline V gene, CDR1 is SQVTM and CDR2 is ANQGSEA. This CDR3 region has 14 residues. The ends were cut back, 4 bases at V and 2 bases at J, with 15 bases in the middle. Written as DNA, the CDR3 is TGCAGCGTTGTGCGGGACAGAGGAACCTACGAGCAGTACTTC. Its translation is CSVVRDRGTYEQYF.

This clonotype was observed a few times. The chain couples TRBV20-1 to TRBJ1-4; no clear D. Per germline, CDR1 DFQATT and CDR2 SNEGSKA (reference sequence). V dropped 3 bases and J dropped 8 bases, with 16 bases sitting between them. The CDR3 is 14 residues long. The CDR3 DNA reads TGCAGTGCTAGGCCCAGGACCCACAGCGAAAAACTGTTTTTT. This codes for CSARPRTHSEKLFF.

The chain links TRBV10-3 to TRBJ2-7; D unclear. Germline loops: CDR1 ENHRY, CDR2 SYGVKD. Trimming took off 3 bases at V and 4 bases at J, with 10 bases between the two ends. The CDR3 consists of 13 residues. This chain's CDR3 is CAISERATYEQYF. CDR3 nucleotides: TGTGCCATCAGTGAAAGGGCAACATACGAGCAGTACTTC.

This clonotype occurred many times. V usage is TRBV6-6 and J usage is TRBJ1-6; a weak D match, TRBD1 (5 bases). Deletions cut 2 bases from V and 9 bases from J, with 17 bases between. From germline, CDR1 is MNHNY and CDR2 SVGAGI (reference sequence). The CDR3 runs to 16 residues. The CDR3 loop is CASSYPRDRHVSPLHF. The CDR3 DNA sequence: TGTGCCAGCAGTTACCCCCGGGACCGGCATGTTTCACCCCTCCACTTT.

J is TRBJ1-2 and V is TRBV12-3 or TRBV12-4; tentatively, D is TRBD1 (5 bases). The CDR3 length is 14 residues. Trimming cost V 9 bases and J 1 base, with 15 bases left between them. The CDR3 DNA reads TGTGCCAGTTCGTGGGGGGTTCTTAACTATGGCTACACCTTC. It specifies CASSWGVLNYGYTF.

The chain carries TRBV9 and TRBJ2-2; tentative D call: TRBD2 (6 bases). The germline V gene has CDR1 SGDLS and CDR2 YYNGEE. The ends were cut back, 4 bases at V and 2 bases at J, with 15 bases in the middle. The CDR3 has 16 amino acids. For the CDR3, the DNA is TGTGCCAGCAGCTCGTCCGGGACTCCAAACACCGGGGAGCTGTTTTTT. The encoded protein is CASSSSGTPNTGELFF.

This clonotype was found a few times. This chain joins TRBV7-3 and TRBJ2-1, with no clear D. Between the trimmed V and J ends, which lost 5 bases and 1 base, there was a span of 9 bases. Germline CDR1 SGHTA, CDR2 FQGTGA. This CDR3 comprises 14 residues. The CDR3 DNA is TGTGCCAGCAGCCCGGACCAGTCCTACAATGAGCAGTTCTTC. This encodes CASSPDQSYNEQFF.

The chain is built from TRBV12-3 or TRBV12-4 and TRBJ1-2; 9 bases are shared with TRBD1. V lost 5 bases to trimming and J lost 5 bases; unmatched junction nucleotides: 6. The CDR3 has 14 amino acids. As DNA, the CDR3 is TGTGCCAGCAGTGTGGGGACAGGGTGGTATGGCTACACCTTC. Amino acids: CASSVGTGWYGYTF.

This clonotype was recorded once. The chain uses TRBV12-3 or TRBV12-4 and TRBJ2-7, with 8 bases that match TRBD1. The CDR3 length is 15 residues. J gave up 3 bases and V 1 base, and 5 bases lay outside the gene matches. CDR3 DNA: TGTGCCAGCAGTTTAGTCGGACAGGGTGACTACGAGCAGTACTTC. It yields the protein CASSLVGQGDYEQYF.

The chain links TRBV4-1 to TRBJ2-3; D not resolved. Trimming left V 4 bases short and J 5 bases short, with 19 bases between. Germline V gives CDR1 MGHRA, CDR2 YSYEKL. The CDR3 covers 16 residues. The CDR3 protein is CASSPTDHTLGDTQYF. CDR3 in DNA: TGCGCCAGCAGCCCTACGGACCACACCCTCGGAGATACGCAGTATTTT.

In its sample, this clonotype was seen a few times. CDR3 loop: CASSRHLSQNTEAFF. The DNA of the CDR3 is TGCGCCAGCAGCCGTCACCTCAGCCAAAACACTGAAGCTTTCTTT. V is TRBV4-1 and J is TRBJ1-1; no definite D call. Germline V gene sequence: CDR1 MGHRA, CDR2 YSYEKL. The CDR3 is made up of 15 amino acids. Between the trimmed V and J ends, which lost 4 bases and 2 bases, there was a span of 14 bases.

This clonotype was seen only a few times. J is TRBJ2-7 and V is TRBV2; either TRBD1 or TRBD2 may fit D (5 bases each). This CDR3 has 15 amino acids. Trimming cost V 1 base and J 0 bases, with 10 bases left between them. Germline CDR1 SNHLY, CDR2 FYNNEI. The CDR3 sequence is CASSEVRGRSYEQYF. DNA for the CDR3: TGTGCCAGCAGTGAAGTACGGGGACGCTCCTACGAGCAGTACTTC.